The clone carrying this TCR beta chain has at least ten counts. Template switching, a step in the protocol, added a universal primer site, and cDNA carried unique molecular identifiers. Using its own MiXCR run on the 5' RACE reads, TCRdb lists one record per CDR3 protein. Of 690,000 or so distinct CDR3 sequences detected, over 5% appear once; the ten largest clones hold around 2%. The CDR3 totals 15 residues. V lost 6 bases and J lost 9, with 18 bases in between. CDR1 and CDR2 (germline): MNHNS, SASEGT. The sample belongs to a study of identical twins. This clonotype originated in a man in his late teens or twenties in good health. The chain joins TRBV6-1 to TRBJ1-6; D possibly corresponds to TRBD1 (5 bases). Material for sequencing was naive T cells sorted from blood. The CDR3 sequence is CASRSTGLGGSPLHF. The CDR3 DNA reads as TGTGCCAGCAGATCAACTGGGTTGGGGGGTTCACCCCTCCACTTT.